This T cell receptor beta chain was profiled in a study of T cell changes during pregnancy in multiple sclerosis. Trimming took 4 bases from V and 0 from J; bases not matched to a gene: 4. The CDR3 has 14 residues. Germline V gives CDR1 SGHNT, CDR2 YYREEE (reference sequence). Profiled with immunoSEQ multiplex PCR; TCRdb holds only in-frame clones, not every one. The table has 70,000 to 90,000 clones, roughly nine tenths seen once. V is TRBV5-4 and J is TRBJ2-7; 7 nucleotides agree with TRBD2. This TCR derives from a female donor in good health, serving as a control in a pregnancy study. Some clones in this sample may be carry-over from other donors' samples. Source: PBMCs, taken in the first trimester of pregnancy. In nucleotides, the CDR3 is TGTGCCAGCAGCCCCTGGACTAGCTCCTACGAGCAGTACTTC. It translates to CASSPWTSSYEQYF. Looking up the rest from reference TRBV5-4 and TRBJ2-7 gives the full variable domain: ETGVTQSPTHLIKTRGQQVTLRCSSQSGHNTVSWYQQALGQGPQFIFQYYREEENGRGNFPPRFSGLQFPNYSSELNVNALELDDSALYLCASSPWTSSYEQYFGPGTRLTVT.